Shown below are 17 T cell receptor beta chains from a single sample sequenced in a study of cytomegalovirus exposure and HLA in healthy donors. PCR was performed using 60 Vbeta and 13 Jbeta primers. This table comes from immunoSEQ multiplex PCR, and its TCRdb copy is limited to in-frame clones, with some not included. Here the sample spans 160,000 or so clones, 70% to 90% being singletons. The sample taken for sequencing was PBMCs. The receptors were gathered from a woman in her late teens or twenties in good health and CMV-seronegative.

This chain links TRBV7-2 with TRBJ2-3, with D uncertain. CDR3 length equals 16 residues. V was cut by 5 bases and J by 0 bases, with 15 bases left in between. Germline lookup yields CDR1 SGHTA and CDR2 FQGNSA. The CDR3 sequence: CASSGTGRTSTDTQYF. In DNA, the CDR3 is TGTGCCAGCAGCGGCACGGGTAGAACTAGCACAGATACGCAGTATTTT.

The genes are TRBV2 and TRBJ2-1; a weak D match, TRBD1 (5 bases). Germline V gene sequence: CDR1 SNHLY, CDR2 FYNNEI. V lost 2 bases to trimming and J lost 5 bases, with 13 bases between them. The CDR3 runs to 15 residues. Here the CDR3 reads CASSEQGAVNNEQFF. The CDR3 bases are TGTGCCAGCAGTGAACAAGGGGCGGTAAACAATGAGCAGTTCTTC.

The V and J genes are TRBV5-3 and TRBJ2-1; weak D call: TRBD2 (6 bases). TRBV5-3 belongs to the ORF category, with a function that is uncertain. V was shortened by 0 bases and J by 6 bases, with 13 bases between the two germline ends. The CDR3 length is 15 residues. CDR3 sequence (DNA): TGTGCCAGAAGCTTGGTATCCCTCGGGGGCAATGAGCAGTTCTTC. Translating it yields CARSLVSLGGNEQFF.

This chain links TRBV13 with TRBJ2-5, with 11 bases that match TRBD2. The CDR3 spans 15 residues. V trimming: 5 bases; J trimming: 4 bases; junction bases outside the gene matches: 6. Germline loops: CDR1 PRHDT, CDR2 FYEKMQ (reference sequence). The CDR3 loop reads CASSPTSGGAETQYF. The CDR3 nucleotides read TGTGCCAGCAGCCCCACTAGCGGGGGAGCAGAGACCCAGTACTTC.

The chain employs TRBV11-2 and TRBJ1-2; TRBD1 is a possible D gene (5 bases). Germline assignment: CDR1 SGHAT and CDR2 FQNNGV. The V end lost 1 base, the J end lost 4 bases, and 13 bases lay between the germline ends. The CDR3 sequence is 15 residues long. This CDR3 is CASSLVAGKSYGYTF. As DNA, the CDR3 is TGTGCCAGCAGCTTAGTCGCAGGGAAAAGCTATGGCTACACCTTC.

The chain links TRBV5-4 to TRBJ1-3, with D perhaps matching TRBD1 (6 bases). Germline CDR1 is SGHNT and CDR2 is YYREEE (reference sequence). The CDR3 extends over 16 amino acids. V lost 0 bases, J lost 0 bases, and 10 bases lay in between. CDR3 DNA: TGTGCCAGCAGCTTGGCCGCAGGGGTCTCTGGAAACACCATATATTTT. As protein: CASSLAAGVSGNTIYF.

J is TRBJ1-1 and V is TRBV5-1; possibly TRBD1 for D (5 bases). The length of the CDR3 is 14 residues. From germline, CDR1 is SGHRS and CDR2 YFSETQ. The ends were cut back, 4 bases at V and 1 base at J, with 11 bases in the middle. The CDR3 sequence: CASSKGDSNTEAFF. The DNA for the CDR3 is TGCGCCAGCAGCAAAGGGGACTCGAACACTGAAGCTTTCTTT.

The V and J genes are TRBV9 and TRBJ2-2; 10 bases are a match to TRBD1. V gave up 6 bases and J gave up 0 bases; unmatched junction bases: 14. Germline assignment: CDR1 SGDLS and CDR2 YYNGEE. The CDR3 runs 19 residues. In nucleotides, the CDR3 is TGTGCCAGCACCCCTTTACCGACAGGGGGCTCGGCGAACACCGGGGAGCTGTTTTTT. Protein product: CASTPLPTGGSANTGELFF.

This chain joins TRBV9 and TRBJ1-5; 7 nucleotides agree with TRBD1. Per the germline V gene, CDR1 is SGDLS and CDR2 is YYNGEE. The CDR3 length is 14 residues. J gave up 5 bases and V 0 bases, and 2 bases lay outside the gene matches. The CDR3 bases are TGTGCCAGCAGCGTAGATCAGGGGGATCAGCCCCAGCATTTT. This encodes CASSVDQGDQPQHF.

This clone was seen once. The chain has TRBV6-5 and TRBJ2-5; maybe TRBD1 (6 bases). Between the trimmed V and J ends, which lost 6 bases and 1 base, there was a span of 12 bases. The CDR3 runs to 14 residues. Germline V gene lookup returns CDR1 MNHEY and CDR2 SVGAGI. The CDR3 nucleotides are TGTGCCAGCAGACGCAGGGGCCTCCAAGAGACCCAGTACTTC. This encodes CASRRRGLQETQYF.

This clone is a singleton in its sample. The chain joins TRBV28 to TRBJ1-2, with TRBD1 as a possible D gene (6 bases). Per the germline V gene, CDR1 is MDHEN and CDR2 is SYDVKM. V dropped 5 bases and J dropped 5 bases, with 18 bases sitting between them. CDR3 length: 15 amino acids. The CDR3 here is CASSPHRADLYGYTF. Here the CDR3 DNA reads TGTGCCAGCAGTCCCCACAGGGCCGACCTTTATGGCTACACCTTC.

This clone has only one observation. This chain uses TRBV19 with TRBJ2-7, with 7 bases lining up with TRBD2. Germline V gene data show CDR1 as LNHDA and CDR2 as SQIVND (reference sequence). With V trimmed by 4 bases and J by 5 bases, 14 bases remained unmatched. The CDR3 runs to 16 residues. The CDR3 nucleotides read TGTGCCAGTAGTACCTTTTGGACTAGTGGGGTCCACGAGCAGTACTTC. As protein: CASSTFWTSGVHEQYF.

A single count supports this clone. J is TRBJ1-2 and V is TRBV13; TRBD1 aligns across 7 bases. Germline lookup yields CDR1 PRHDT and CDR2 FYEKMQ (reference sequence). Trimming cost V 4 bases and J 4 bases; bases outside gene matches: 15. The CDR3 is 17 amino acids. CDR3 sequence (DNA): TGTGCCAGCAGCTCCTACCGGCTTAAGGGGGCTTCCTATGGCTACACCTTC. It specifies CASSSYRLKGASYGYTF.

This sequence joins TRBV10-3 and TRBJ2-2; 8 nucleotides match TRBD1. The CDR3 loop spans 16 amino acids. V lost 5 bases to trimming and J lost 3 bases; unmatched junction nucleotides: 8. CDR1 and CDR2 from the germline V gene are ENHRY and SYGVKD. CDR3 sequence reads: CAISSAGGEHTGELFF. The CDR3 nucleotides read TGTGCCATCAGTTCCGCAGGGGGCGAGCACACCGGGGAGCTGTTTTTT.

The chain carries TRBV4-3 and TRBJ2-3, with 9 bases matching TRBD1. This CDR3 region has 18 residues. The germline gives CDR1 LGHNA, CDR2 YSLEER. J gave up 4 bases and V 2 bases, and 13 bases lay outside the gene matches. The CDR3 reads CASSQQPTLQGAADTQYF. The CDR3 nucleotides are TGCGCCAGCAGCCAACAGCCCACCCTACAGGGGGCGGCAGATACGCAGTATTTT.

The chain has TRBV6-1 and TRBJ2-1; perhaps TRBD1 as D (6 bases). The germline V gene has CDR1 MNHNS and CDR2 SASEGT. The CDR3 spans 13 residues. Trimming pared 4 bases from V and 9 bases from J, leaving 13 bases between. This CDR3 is CASSAPGTPEQFF. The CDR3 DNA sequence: TGTGCCAGCAGTGCCCCCGGGACACCTGAGCAGTTCTTC.

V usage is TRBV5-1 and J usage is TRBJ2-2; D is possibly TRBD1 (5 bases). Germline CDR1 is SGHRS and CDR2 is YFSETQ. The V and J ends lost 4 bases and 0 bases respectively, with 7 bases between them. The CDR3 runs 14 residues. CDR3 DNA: TGCGCCAGCAGCCCGGACACGAACACCGGGGAGCTGTTTTTT. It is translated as CASSPDTNTGELFF. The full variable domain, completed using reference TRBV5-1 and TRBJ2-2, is KAGVTQTPRYLIKTRGQQVTLSCSPISGHRSVSWYQQTPGQGLQFLFEYFSETQRNKGNFPGRFSGRQFSNSRSEMNVSTLELGDSALYLCASSPDTNTGELFFGEGSRLTVL.